Below, 26 T cell receptor beta chains from the same sample are listed, as sequenced in a study of control samples from healthy donors and cancer patients. Libraries were prepared by immunoSEQ multiplex PCR; TCRdb keeps only in-frame clonotypes and omits some of them. The sample consists of 110,000 or so clones, about nine tenths of them appearing once. Sample: blood. The receptors originated from a human donor in good health. The donor label of this sample is uncertain.

The chain recombines TRBV7-6 with TRBJ2-1, with D unresolved. Germline V CDR1 and CDR2: SGHVS, FNYEAQ. V gave up 5 bases and J gave up 12 bases, with 14 bases separating them. This CDR3 spans 12 amino acids. CDR3 loop: CASSAPGYGQFF. The CDR3 DNA reads as TGTGCCAGCAGCGCCCCCGGTTATGGGCAGTTCTTC. The whole variable domain, remainder taken from reference TRBV7-6 and TRBJ2-1, is GAGVSQSPRYKVTKRGQDVALRCDPISGHVSLYWYRQALGQGPEFLTYFNYEAQQDKSGLPNDRFSAERPEGSISTLTIQRTEQRDSAMYRCASSAPGYGQFFGPGTRLTVL.

This clone has a single count. The chain couples TRBV18 to TRBJ1-2; weak D call: TRBD1 (5 bases). The V end was cut by 5 bases, the J end by 5 bases, with 18 bases between. This CDR3 region has 15 residues. Germline CDR1 is KGHSH and CDR2 is LQKENI. The DNA for the CDR3 is TGTGCCAGCTCAATGGAGGGGTTCCTAGGGTATGGCTACACCTTC. Protein sequence: CASSMEGFLGYGYTF.

V gene TRBV7-8 combines with J gene TRBJ2-5, with 8 nucleotides matching TRBD2. Trimming took 5 bases from V and 4 from J; bases not matched to a gene: 9. The germline gives CDR1 SGHVS, CDR2 FQNEAQ. The CDR3 covers 15 residues. The CDR3 nucleotides are TGTGCCAGCAGCCCCGGAGCGGCGGGGGGAGAGACCCAGTACTTC. It translates to CASSPGAAGGETQYF.

The V and J genes are TRBV7-7 and TRBJ2-3, with TRBD2 as a possible D gene (6 bases). V lost 4 bases, J lost 7 bases, and 12 bases lay in between. The germline CDR1 and CDR2 sequences are SSHAT and FNYEAQ (reference sequence). This CDR3 has 13 amino acids. The CDR3: CASSSGEANTQYF. Written as DNA, the CDR3 is TGTGCCAGCAGCTCGGGGGAGGCGAATACGCAGTATTTT.

This sequence joins TRBV25-1 and TRBJ1-2; D might be TRBD1 (5 bases). CDR1 is MGHDK, CDR2 SYGVNS, per germline. V was cut by 1 base and J by 4 bases, with 7 bases left in between. This CDR3 has 13 residues. The CDR3 protein is CASSELGTYGYTF. The CDR3 DNA follows: TGTGCCAGCAGTGAATTGGGGACCTATGGCTACACCTTC.

This rearrangement joins TRBV3-1 (or the pseudogene TRBV3-2) to TRBJ1-4; TRBD1 matches 9 bases. Germline CDR1 is LGHDT and CDR2 is YNNKEL (reference sequence). This CDR3 is 14 amino acids long. Trimming took 5 bases from V and 7 from J; bases not matched to a gene: 5. The CDR3 DNA is TGTGCCAGCAGCGCCGGGACAGGGTCTGAAAAACTGTTTTTT. It yields the protein CASSAGTGSEKLFF.

This chain connects TRBV24-1 to TRBJ2-3; D is unclear. Germline values: CDR1 KGHDR, CDR2 SFDVKD. The CDR3 has 14 amino acids. Trimming removed 4 bases from V and 9 bases from J, with 16 bases in between. Here the CDR3 reads CATSDVGGSGTQYF. In DNA form, the CDR3 reads TGTGCCACCAGTGACGTGGGTGGGTCCGGGACGCAGTATTTT.

V and J are TRBV30 and TRBJ1-2; 9 nucleotides match TRBD1. The CDR3 extends over 13 amino acids. J lost 3 bases, V lost 5 bases, and 4 bases had no gene match. Germline lookup yields CDR1 GTSNPN and CDR2 SVGIG (reference sequence). The CDR3, as DNA: TGTGCCTGGGGGACAGGGTCGGACTATGGCTACACCTTC. The encoded protein is CAWGTGSDYGYTF.

The chain links TRBV24-1 to TRBJ1-1, with 8 nucleotides matching TRBD1. This CDR3 has 12 amino acids. V was clipped by 6 bases and J by 6 bases; unmatched bases: 2. Per germline, CDR1 KGHDR and CDR2 SFDVKD. CDR3 in amino acids: CATSQGAAEAFF. The CDR3 DNA reads as TGTGCCACCAGTCAGGGGGCCGCTGAAGCTTTCTTT.

The CDR3 protein is CATAGNADTQYF. The CDR3 DNA sequence: TGTGCCACGGCGGGGAACGCAGATACGCAGTATTTT. The V gene is TRBV10-3, the J gene TRBJ2-3; a weak D match, TRBD2 (6 bases). The CDR3 totals 12 residues. Germline CDR1 and CDR2: ENHRY and SYGVKD. The V end was cut by 10 bases, the J end by 4 bases, with 12 bases between.

V gene TRBV6-1 combines with J gene TRBJ1-4; no reliable D call. V dropped 3 bases and J dropped 5 bases, with 7 bases sitting between them. CDR3 length: 13 amino acids. Germline-derived CDR1 and CDR2 are MNHNS and SASEGT. CDR3 protein: CASSDMGNEKLFF. The CDR3 DNA reads TGTGCCAGCAGTGATATGGGGAATGAAAAACTGTTTTTT.

V usage is TRBV4-3 and J usage is TRBJ2-2, with a tentative D call TRBD1 (6 bases). Between the trimmed V and J ends, which lost 3 bases and 6 bases, there was a span of 14 bases. The CDR3 has 15 amino acids. Germline V gene sequence: CDR1 LGHNA, CDR2 YSLEER. The DNA of the CDR3 is TGCGCCAGCAGCCACGAGACAGGCGGGCCCGGGGAGCTGTTTTTT. This encodes CASSHETGGPGELFF.

Written as DNA, the CDR3 is TGCAGCGTGAGGCGACAGGGGGCTATTTTTTCTGAAGCTTTCTTT. This encodes CSVRRQGAIFSEAFF. The chain is built from TRBV29-1 and TRBJ1-1; 10 nucleotides align to TRBD1. With 6 bases clipped from V and 6 bases from J, the junction kept 13 bases outside the gene matches. Germline loops: CDR1 SQVTM, CDR2 ANQGSEA. This CDR3 contains 15 residues.

V usage is TRBV11-2 and J usage is TRBJ2-2; D might be TRBD2 (5 bases). Germline CDR1 and CDR2: SGHAT and FQNNGV. The CDR3 totals 17 residues. V shed 6 bases and J shed 2 bases, with 19 bases lying between them. The CDR3 reads CASRASQRGFNTGELFF. DNA for the CDR3: TGTGCCAGCAGGGCCAGTCAAAGAGGGTTTAACACCGGGGAGCTGTTTTTT.

V gene TRBV11-1 combines with J gene TRBJ1-4; the D gene is possibly TRBD1 (6 bases). The germline V gene has CDR1 SGHAT and CDR2 FQDESV (reference sequence). The germline V and J ends were trimmed by 2 bases and 0 bases, with 10 bases remaining between them. The CDR3 has 16 amino acids. CDR3 loop: CASSLRGGATNEKLFF. The CDR3 nucleotides are TGTGCCAGCAGCTTAAGAGGGGGAGCAACTAATGAAAAACTGTTTTTT.

The chain has TRBV7-2 and TRBJ1-1; D is unresolved. Germline V CDR1 and CDR2: SGHTA, FQGNSA. V lost 3 bases, J lost 5 bases, and 7 bases lay in between. CDR3 length: 12 residues. The DNA for the CDR3 is TGTGCCAGCAGCTTCCCCCTAACTGAAGCTTTCTTT. This gives the protein CASSFPLTEAFF.

The V and J genes are TRBV18 and TRBJ2-7; weak D call: TRBD2 (6 bases). The length of the CDR3 is 15 residues. V lost 1 base, J lost 0 bases, and 10 bases lay in between. CDR1 is KGHSH, CDR2 LQKENI, per germline. The CDR3 here is CASSPRRAFSYEQYF. CDR3 bases: TGTGCCAGCTCACCACGGAGGGCCTTCTCCTACGAGCAGTACTTC.

J is TRBJ2-5 and V is TRBV7-3; D perhaps matches TRBD2 (6 bases). The V and J ends lost 2 bases and 6 bases respectively, with 10 bases between them. Germline CDR1 reads SGHTA; CDR2 reads FQGTGA. The CDR3 totals 13 residues. The CDR3 DNA reads TGTGCCAGCAGCTTAGGAGGGTGGAAGACCCAGTACTTC. Translating gives CASSLGGWKTQYF. The whole variable domain, remainder taken from reference TRBV7-3 and TRBJ2-5, is GAGVSQTPSNKVTEKGKYVELRCDPISGHTALYWYRQSLGQGPEFLIYFQGTGAADDSGLPNDRFFAVRPEGSVSTLKIQRTERGDSAVYLCASSLGGWKTQYFGPGTRLLVL.

This chain links TRBV6-2 or TRBV6-3 with TRBJ2-6; D gene uncertain. The V gene's germline CDR1 is MNHEY and CDR2 SVGEGT. The CDR3 has 15 residues. V lost 4 bases, J lost 0 bases, and 7 bases lay in between. CDR3 nucleotides: TGTGCCAGCAGTTTGGAGCGCTCTGGGGCCAACGTCCTGACTTTC. Translating gives CASSLERSGANVLTF.

This chain joins TRBV19 and TRBJ1-1, with TRBD1 matching 9 bases. V lost 7 bases to trimming and J lost 7 bases; unmatched junction nucleotides: 7. This CDR3 comprises 13 residues. Germline loops: CDR1 LNHDA, CDR2 SQIVND (reference sequence). The CDR3 here is CASTTTGGVEAFF. CDR3 nucleotide sequence: TGTGCCAGTACCACGACAGGGGGGGTTGAAGCTTTCTTT.

V gene TRBV7-9 combines with J gene TRBJ2-3, with D perhaps TRBD1 (5 bases). The CDR3 loop spans 16 amino acids. The germline V gene has CDR1 SEHNR and CDR2 FQNEAQ (reference sequence). V was pared by 3 bases and J by 2 bases, with 15 bases between. Here the CDR3 reads CASSFKGAKVTDTQYF. In DNA, the CDR3 is TGTGCCAGCAGCTTTAAAGGGGCAAAAGTCACAGATACGCAGTATTTT.

V gene TRBV14 combines with J gene TRBJ1-3; D is undetermined. The CDR3 length is 15 residues. The V end lost 0 bases, the J end lost 2 bases, and 8 bases lay between the germline ends. CDR1 is SGHDN and CDR2 is FVKESK in the germline V gene. CDR3 nucleotides: TGTGCCAGCAGCCAAGATGTTGGGGCTGGAAACACCATATATTTT. This sequence encodes CASSQDVGAGNTIYF. The full variable domain, in which reference TRBV14 and TRBJ1-3 provide the parts outside the CDR3, is EAGVTQFPSHSVIEKGQTVTLRCDPISGHDNLYWYRRVMGKEIKFLLHFVKESKQDESGMPNNRFLAERTGGTYSTLKVQPAELEDSGVYFCASSQDVGAGNTIYFGEGSWLTVV.

This chain's CDR3 is CSVEGSGGFYNEQFF. Written as DNA, the CDR3 is TGCAGCGTTGAAGGTTCGGGGGGGTTCTACAATGAGCAGTTCTTC. V usage is TRBV29-1 and J usage is TRBJ2-1; the match to TRBD2 covers 8 bases. The CDR3 has 15 residues. Germline V gene data show CDR1 as SQVTM and CDR2 as ANQGSEA. Trimming removed 1 base from V and 3 bases from J; junction bases left unmatched: 5.

The chain employs TRBV4-2 and TRBJ1-6; no definite D call. CDR1 LGHNA and CDR2 YNFKEQ come from the germline V gene. CDR3 length: 14 amino acids. V dropped 1 base and J dropped 9 bases, with 10 bases sitting between them. CDR3 sequence: CASSQVGIGSPLHF. The CDR3 DNA reads TGTGCCAGCAGCCAAGTGGGTATTGGTTCACCCCTCCACTTT.

The gene calls are TRBV11-2 and TRBJ2-7; tentatively, D is TRBD1 (5 bases). The CDR3 covers 13 residues. V dropped 6 bases and J dropped 0 bases, with 9 bases sitting between them. The germline gives CDR1 SGHAT, CDR2 FQNNGV. This CDR3 reads CASREGHSYEQYF. The CDR3 coding sequence is TGTGCCAGCAGGGAAGGACACTCCTACGAGCAGTACTTC.

The chain carries TRBV10-1 and TRBJ1-1; D is unclear. The CDR3 length is 15 residues. Germline V gives CDR1 WNHNN, CDR2 SYGVQD (reference sequence). Trimming stripped 0 bases from V and 4 bases from J, with 12 bases between. The CDR3 region is CASSESPRSGTEAFF. The CDR3 nucleotides read TGCGCCAGCAGTGAGTCGCCTCGGTCGGGCACTGAAGCTTTCTTT.